One sample yielded the 8 T cell receptor beta chains listed below, sequenced in a study of breast tumors, draining lymph nodes, adjacent tissues. TCRdb redid the calling of the multiplex PCR reads with MiXCR, one entry per CDR3 protein. The sample has some 230,000 distinct CDR3 sequences, 30% to 35% seen once; the top ten hold approximately 3.3%. The lymph nodes were axillary draining lymph nodes from breast cancer patients. Specimen: axillary lymph node tissue. Receptors originate from a female donor with breast cancer. Some clones in this sample may be carry-over from other donors' samples.

This chain links TRBV20-1 with TRBJ2-7; D gene unclear. In germline, CDR1 is DFQATT, CDR2 SNEGSKA (reference sequence). V lost 6 bases to trimming and J lost 9 bases, with 21 bases between them. This CDR3 is built from 13 residues. The CDR3 sequence is CSASATGGPAQYF. The CDR3 DNA sequence: TGCAGTGCGAGCGCGACTGGCGGCCCCGCGCAGTACTTC.

This clonotype appeared many times. V usage is TRBV10-3 and J usage is TRBJ2-1, with TRBD1 matching over 9 bases. The CDR3 has 16 residues. Germline CDR1 reads ENHRY; CDR2 reads SYGVKD. V was clipped by 0 bases and J by 6 bases; unmatched bases: 6. CDR3 amino acids: CAISESEGQGINEQFF. The CDR3 bases are TGTGCCATCAGTGAGTCGGAGGGACAGGGTATCAATGAGCAGTTCTTC.

In this sample, this clonotype turned up many times. This chain connects TRBV15 to TRBJ2-5; possible D gene TRBD1, 5 bases. The CDR3 is 17 amino acids. V was cut by 1 base and J by 4 bases, with 19 bases left in between. Per the germline V gene, CDR1 is LNHNV and CDR2 is YYDKDF (reference sequence). CDR3 amino acids: CATSRVRQTMGVETQYF. The CDR3 DNA sequence: TGTGCCACCAGCAGAGTCCGACAGACGATGGGTGTAGAGACCCAGTACTTC.

This chain connects TRBV6-2 or TRBV6-3 to TRBJ1-2; no reliable D call. The CDR3 spans 16 residues. CDR1 and CDR2 (germline): MNHEY, SVGEGT. The ends were cut back, 10 bases at V and 0 bases at J, with 21 bases in the middle. The CDR3 DNA is TGTGCCACCAATCGCCCTGGGCAGGCAGCTAACTATGGCTACACCTTC. This translates into CATNRPGQAANYGYTF.

This chain uses TRBV28 with TRBJ2-1, with 8 nucleotides matching TRBD1. The germline CDR1 and CDR2 sequences are MDHEN and SYDVKM. The ends lost 6 bases at V and 4 bases at J; junction bases unmatched: 11. This CDR3 has 16 residues. As DNA, the CDR3 is TGTGCCAGCAGCCCAGGGGGCTTCGATGTGTACAATGAGCAGTTCTTC. This encodes CASSPGGFDVYNEQFF.

This clonotype was found many times. The V gene is TRBV7-2, the J gene TRBJ2-1; 12 nucleotides line up with TRBD2. This CDR3 contains 19 residues. From germline, CDR1 is SGHTA and CDR2 FQGNSA. J was trimmed by 3 bases and V by 5 bases; bases with no gene match: 14. The CDR3 DNA follows: TGTGCCAGCAGCCTAACCGGTACGAGACTAGCGGGGGACTACAATGAGCAGTTCTTC. It translates to CASSLTGTRLAGDYNEQFF. The full variable domain, with the rest looked up from reference TRBV7-2 and TRBJ2-1, is GAGVSQSPSNKVTEKGKDVELRCDPISGHTALYWYRQSLGQGLEFLIYFQGNSAPDKSGLPSDRFSAERTGGSVSTLTIQRTQQEDSAVYLCASSLTGTRLAGDYNEQFFGPGTRLTVL.

V gene TRBV27 combines with J gene TRBJ2-5; 10 bases are shared with TRBD2. CDR3 size: 16 residues. After removal of 5 bases from V and 7 bases from J, the junction contained 13 bases not matched to a gene. Germline lookup yields CDR1 MNHEY and CDR2 SMNVEV (reference sequence). CDR3 protein: CASSAVPAGGLGTQYF. The CDR3 DNA reads TGTGCCAGCAGTGCTGTACCAGCGGGAGGGCTCGGGACCCAGTACTTC.

Points on this clonotype: A much bigger clone sits one base away, suggesting this may be a read error. The chain combines TRBV6-5 with TRBJ1-5; no definite D call. The germline gives CDR1 MNHEY, CDR2 SVGAGI. V dropped 5 bases and J dropped 3 bases, with 17 bases sitting between them. The length of the CDR3 is 16 residues. This CDR3 reads CASSPNYDVANQPQHF. The CDR3 coding sequence is TGTGCCAGCAGTCCTAATTATGATGTCGCCAATCAGCCCCAGCATTTT.